The T cell receptor beta chain described here comes from a study of CD8 T cells in ankylosing spondylitis. Regarding the study as a whole: Typical of ankylosing spondylitis blood, it appeared, was a TCR beta motif of several highly homologous variants. Disease-linked clones reportedly concentrated significantly in matched ankylosing spondylitis synovial fluid.

The TCR beta libraries were generated through quantitative 5'-RACE incorporating molecular barcodes. TCRdb re-derived calls from the 5' RACE reads in MiXCR, one entry per CDR3 protein. The table lists more than 500,000 distinct CDR3 sequences, about 5.2% of them singletons. Germline CDR1 is KGHSH and CDR2 is LQKENI. This CDR3 has 15 amino acids. V shed 6 bases, J shed 8 bases, and the junction held 9 bases outside the gene matches. This clonotype appeared many times. What it binds is unknown. Material for sequencing was blood, either unsorted or a sorted T cell fraction (not recorded which). The origin of this receptor is a male donor with ankylosing spondylitis. V usage is TRBV18 and J usage is TRBJ1-4, with TRBD1 identical over 10 bases. For the CDR3, the DNA is TGTGCCAGCTCGTTGGGACAGGGGTCTGGCGAAAAACTGTTTTTT. Protein product: CASSLGQGSGEKLFF.